This TCR beta chain emerged from a study of T cells in Graves' hyperthyroidism and ophthalmopathy. Study background: Specimen type is peripheral blood, collected at initial diagnosis prior to any treatment.

This clonotype was counted between two and nine times. Antigen: not known. TCR beta CDR3 regions were amplified from RNA. Initially, a first-round RT-PCR of the TCR CDR3 employed the HTBI primer set. TCRdb processed the multiplex PCR reads anew with MiXCR; each CDR3 protein has one entry. The sample has 250,000 to 400,000 distinct CDR3 sequences; approximately 14% are singletons. General study points: In the blood, most expanded thyroid clonotypes above 0.001 appeared as well. The model identified upcoming ophthalmopathy a median 6.5 months ahead of onset.

The ends were cut back, 6 bases at V and 0 bases at J, with 14 bases in the middle. CDR3 size: 15 residues. The sequence came from a woman in her forties with Graves' ophthalmopathy. Sequencing input: blood. The chain carries TRBV12-3 or TRBV12-4 and TRBJ1-2, with D perhaps TRBD1 (6 bases). The CDR3 loop is CASSSRDTPNYGYTF. The CDR3, as DNA: TGTGCCAGCAGCTCCCGGGACACACCTAACTATGGCTACACCTTC.